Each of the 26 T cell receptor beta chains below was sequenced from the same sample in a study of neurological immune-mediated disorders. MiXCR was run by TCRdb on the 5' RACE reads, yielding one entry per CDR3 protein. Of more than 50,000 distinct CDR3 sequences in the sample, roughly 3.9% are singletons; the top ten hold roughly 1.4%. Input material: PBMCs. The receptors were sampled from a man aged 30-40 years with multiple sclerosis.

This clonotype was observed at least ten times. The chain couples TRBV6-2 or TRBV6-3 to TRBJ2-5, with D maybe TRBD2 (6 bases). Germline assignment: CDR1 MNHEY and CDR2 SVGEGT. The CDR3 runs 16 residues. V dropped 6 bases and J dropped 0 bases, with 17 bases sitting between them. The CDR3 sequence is CASRGRRALYQETQYF. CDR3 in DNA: TGTGCCAGCAGGGGGAGGAGGGCCCTGTACCAAGAGACCCAGTACTTC.

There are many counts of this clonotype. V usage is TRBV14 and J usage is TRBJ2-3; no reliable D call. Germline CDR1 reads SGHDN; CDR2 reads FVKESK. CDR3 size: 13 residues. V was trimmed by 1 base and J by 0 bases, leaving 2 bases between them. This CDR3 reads CASSQVSTDTQYF. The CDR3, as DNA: TGTGCCAGCAGCCAAGTCAGCACAGATACGCAGTATTTT.

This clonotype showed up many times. CDR3 residues: CASSLAVTGLHEQYF. The CDR3 DNA reads TGTGCCAGCAGCTTAGCGGTTACAGGTCTCCACGAGCAGTACTTC. V usage is TRBV7-2 and J usage is TRBJ2-7, with a weak D call TRBD1 (5 bases). The CDR3 loop spans 15 amino acids. Germline CDR1 and CDR2: SGHTA and FQGNSA. V was trimmed by 0 bases and J by 5 bases, leaving 14 bases between them.

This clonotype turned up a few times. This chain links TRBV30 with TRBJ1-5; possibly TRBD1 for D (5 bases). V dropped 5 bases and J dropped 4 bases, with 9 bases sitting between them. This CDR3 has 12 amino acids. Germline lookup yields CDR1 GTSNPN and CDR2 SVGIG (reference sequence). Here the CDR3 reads CAWSEGNQPQHF. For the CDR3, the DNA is TGTGCCTGGTCGGAGGGGAATCAGCCCCAGCATTTT.

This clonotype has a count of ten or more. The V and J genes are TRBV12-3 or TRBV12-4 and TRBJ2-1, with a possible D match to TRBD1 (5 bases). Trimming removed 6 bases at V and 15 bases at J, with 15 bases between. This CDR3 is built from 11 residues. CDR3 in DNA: TGTGCCAGCAGCTATTCGACAGTAGCGTTCTTC. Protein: CASSYSTVAFF.

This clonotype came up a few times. As DNA, the CDR3 is TGCAGCGTCTATGGTACTGGCGAGCAGTTCTTC. Residues: CSVYGTGEQFF. J is TRBJ2-1 and V is TRBV29-1; D is unclear. Germline values: CDR1 SQVTM, CDR2 ANQGSEA. V was cut by 6 bases and J by 10 bases, with 13 bases left in between. The CDR3 runs 11 residues.

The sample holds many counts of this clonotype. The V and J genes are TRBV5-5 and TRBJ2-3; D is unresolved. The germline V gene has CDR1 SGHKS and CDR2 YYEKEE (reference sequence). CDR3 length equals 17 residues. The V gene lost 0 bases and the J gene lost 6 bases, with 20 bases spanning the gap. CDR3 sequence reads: CASSLGLPSSGRDTQYF. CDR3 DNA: TGTGCCAGCAGCTTGGGGTTGCCGAGCTCAGGTCGGGATACGCAGTATTTT.

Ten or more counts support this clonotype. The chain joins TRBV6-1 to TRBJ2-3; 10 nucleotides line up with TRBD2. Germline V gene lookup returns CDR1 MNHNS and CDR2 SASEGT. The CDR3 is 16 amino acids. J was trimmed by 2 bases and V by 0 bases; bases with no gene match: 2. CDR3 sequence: CASSEASGGATDTQYF. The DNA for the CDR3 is TGTGCCAGCAGTGAAGCAAGCGGGGGGGCCACAGATACGCAGTATTTT.

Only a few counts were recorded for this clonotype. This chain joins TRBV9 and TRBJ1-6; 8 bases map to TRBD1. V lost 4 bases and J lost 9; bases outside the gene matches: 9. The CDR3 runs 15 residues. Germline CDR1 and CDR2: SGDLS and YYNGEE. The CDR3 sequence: CASSSDGQGASPLHF. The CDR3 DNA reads TGTGCCAGCAGCTCAGATGGACAGGGAGCTTCACCCCTCCACTTT.

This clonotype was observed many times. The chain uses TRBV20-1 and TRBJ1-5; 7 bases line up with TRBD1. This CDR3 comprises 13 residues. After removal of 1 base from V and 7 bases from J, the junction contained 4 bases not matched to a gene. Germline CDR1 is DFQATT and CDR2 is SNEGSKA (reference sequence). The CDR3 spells CSARGRQGQPQHF. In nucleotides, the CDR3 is TGCAGTGCTAGAGGACGACAGGGCCAGCCCCAGCATTTT.

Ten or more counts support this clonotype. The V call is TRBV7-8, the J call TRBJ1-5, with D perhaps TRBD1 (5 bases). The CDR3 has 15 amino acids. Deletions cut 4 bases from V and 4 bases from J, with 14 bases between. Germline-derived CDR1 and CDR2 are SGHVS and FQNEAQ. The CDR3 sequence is CASSSRRQGNQPQHF. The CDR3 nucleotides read TGTGCCAGCAGCTCTCGGCGGCAGGGTAATCAGCCCCAGCATTTT.

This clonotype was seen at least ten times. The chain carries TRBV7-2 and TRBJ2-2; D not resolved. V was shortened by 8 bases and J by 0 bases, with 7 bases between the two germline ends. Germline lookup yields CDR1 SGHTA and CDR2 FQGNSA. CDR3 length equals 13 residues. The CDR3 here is CASDDTNTGELFF. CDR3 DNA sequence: TGTGCCAGCGATGATACGAACACCGGGGAGCTGTTTTTT.

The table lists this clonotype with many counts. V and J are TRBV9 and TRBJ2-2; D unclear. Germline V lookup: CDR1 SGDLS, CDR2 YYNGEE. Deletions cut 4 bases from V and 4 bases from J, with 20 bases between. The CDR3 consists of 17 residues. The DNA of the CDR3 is TGTGCCAGCAGCCCAGCCATCCTAAAAAAGCCCACCGGGGAGCTGTTTTTT. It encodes CASSPAILKKPTGELFF.

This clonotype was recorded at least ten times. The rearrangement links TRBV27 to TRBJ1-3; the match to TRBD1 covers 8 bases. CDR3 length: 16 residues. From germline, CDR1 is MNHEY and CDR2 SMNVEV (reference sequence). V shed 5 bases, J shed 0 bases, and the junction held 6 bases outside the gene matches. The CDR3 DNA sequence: TGTGCCAGCAGTACACGGACAGGGCGCTCTGGAAACACCATATATTTT. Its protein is CASSTRTGRSGNTIYF.

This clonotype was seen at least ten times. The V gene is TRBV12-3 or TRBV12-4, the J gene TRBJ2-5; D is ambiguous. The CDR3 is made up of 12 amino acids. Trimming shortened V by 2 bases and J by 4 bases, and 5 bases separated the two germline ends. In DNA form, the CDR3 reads TGTGCCAGCAGTTTATCCTCAGAGACCCAGTACTTC. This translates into CASSLSSETQYF.

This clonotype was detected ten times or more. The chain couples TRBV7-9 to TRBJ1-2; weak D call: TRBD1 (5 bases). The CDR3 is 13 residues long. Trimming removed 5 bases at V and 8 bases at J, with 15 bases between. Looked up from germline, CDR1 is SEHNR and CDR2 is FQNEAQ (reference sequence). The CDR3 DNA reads TGTGCCAGCAGCCCCGGGGGTGGGCACGGCTACACCTTC. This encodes CASSPGGGHGYTF.

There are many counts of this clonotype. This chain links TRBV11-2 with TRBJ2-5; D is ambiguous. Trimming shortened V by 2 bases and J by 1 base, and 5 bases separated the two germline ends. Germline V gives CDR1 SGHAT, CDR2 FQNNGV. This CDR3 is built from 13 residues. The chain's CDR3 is CASSLWSQETQYF. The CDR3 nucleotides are TGTGCCAGCAGCTTATGGTCCCAAGAGACCCAGTACTTC.

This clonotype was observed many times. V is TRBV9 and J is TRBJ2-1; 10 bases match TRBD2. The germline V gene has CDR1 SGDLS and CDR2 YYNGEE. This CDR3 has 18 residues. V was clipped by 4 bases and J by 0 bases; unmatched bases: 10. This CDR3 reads CASSPGTSDRSSYNEQFF. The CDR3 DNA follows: TGTGCCAGCAGCCCCGGGACTAGCGACCGTAGCTCCTACAATGAGCAGTTCTTC.

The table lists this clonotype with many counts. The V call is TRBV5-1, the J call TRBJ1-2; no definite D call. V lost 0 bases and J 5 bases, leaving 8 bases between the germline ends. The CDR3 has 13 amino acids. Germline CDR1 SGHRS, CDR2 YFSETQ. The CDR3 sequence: CASSLATHYGYTF. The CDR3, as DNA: TGCGCCAGCAGCTTGGCAACGCATTATGGCTACACCTTC.

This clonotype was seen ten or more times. The CDR3 loop is CASSPPLGSRDEQFF. DNA of the CDR3: TGTGCCAGCAGCCCCCCCTTAGGGAGCCGCGATGAGCAGTTCTTC. This sequence joins TRBV14 and TRBJ2-1; D is perhaps TRBD2 (5 bases). This CDR3 region has 15 residues. Per the germline V gene, CDR1 is SGHDN and CDR2 is FVKESK. V was cut by 4 bases and J by 8 bases, with 18 bases left in between.

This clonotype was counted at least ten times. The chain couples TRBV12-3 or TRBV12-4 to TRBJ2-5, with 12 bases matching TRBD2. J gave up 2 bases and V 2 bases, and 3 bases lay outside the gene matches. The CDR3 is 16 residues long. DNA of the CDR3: TGTGCCAGCAGTTTAAGTCTAGCGGGGGGGCAAGAGACCCAGTACTTC. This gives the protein CASSLSLAGGQETQYF.

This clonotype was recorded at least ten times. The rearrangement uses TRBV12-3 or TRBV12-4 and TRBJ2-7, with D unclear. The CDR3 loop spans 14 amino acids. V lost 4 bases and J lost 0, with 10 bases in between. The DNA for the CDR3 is TGTGCCAGCAGTTGGACCGGCCTCTCCTACGAGCAGTACTTC. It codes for CASSWTGLSYEQYF.

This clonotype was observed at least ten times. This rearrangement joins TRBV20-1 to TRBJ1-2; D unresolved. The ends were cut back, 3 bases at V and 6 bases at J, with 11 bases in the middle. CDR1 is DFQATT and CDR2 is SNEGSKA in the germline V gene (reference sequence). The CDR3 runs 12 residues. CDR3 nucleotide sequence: TGCAGTGCTAGTTGGGGTCTGGATGGCTACACCTTC. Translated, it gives CSASWGLDGYTF.

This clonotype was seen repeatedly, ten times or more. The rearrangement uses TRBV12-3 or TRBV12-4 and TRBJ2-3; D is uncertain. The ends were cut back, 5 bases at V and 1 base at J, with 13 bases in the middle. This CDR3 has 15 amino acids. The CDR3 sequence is CASSMRTYGTDTQYF. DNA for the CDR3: TGTGCCAGCAGTATGAGGACCTATGGCACAGATACGCAGTATTTT.

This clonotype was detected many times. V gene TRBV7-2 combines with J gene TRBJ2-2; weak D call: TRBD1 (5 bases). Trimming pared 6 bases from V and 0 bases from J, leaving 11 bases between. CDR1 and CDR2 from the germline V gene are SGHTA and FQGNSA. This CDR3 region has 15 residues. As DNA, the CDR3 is TGTGCCAGCAGTGGAAGGGGCTCGAACACCGGGGAGCTGTTTTTT. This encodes CASSGRGSNTGELFF.

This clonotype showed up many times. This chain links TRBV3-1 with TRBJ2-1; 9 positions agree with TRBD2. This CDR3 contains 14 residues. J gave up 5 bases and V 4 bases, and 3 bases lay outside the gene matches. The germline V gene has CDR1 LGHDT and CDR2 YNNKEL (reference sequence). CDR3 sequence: CASSRVAGDNEQFF. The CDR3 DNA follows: TGTGCCAGCAGCCGGGTAGCGGGGGACAATGAGCAGTTCTTC.